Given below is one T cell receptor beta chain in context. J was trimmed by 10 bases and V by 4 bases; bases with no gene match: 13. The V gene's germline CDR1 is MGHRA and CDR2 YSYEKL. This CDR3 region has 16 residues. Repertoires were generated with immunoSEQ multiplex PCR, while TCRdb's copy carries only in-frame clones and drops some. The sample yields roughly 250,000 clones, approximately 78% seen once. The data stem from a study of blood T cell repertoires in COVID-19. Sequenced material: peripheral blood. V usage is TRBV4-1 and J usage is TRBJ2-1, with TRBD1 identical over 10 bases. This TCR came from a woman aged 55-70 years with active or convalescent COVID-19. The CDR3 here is CASSLEGQGPRSEQFF. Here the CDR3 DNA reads TGCGCCAGCAGCCTCGAGGGACAGGGGCCGAGGTCGGAGCAGTTCTTC.